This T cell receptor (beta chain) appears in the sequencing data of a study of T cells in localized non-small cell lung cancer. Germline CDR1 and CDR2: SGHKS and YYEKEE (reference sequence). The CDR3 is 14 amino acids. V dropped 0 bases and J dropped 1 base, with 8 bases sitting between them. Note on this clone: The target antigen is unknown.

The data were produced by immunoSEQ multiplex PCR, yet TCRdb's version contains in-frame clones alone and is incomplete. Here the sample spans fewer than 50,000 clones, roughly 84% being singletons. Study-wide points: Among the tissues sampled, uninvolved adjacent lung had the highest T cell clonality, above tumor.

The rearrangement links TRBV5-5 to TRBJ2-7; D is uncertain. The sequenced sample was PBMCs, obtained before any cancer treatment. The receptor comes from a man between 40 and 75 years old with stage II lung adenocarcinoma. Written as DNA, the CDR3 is TGTGCCAGCAGCTTGGCTACCGTGTCCTACGAGCAGTACTTC. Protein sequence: CASSLATVSYEQYF.